One sample yielded the 15 T cell receptor beta chains listed below, sequenced in a study of CD8+ T cells in alopecia areata. Extracted RNA was reverse transcribed into cDNA, the sequencing template. Data came from immunoSEQ multiplex PCR; TCRdb stores just in-frame clones and leaves some out. The sample includes roughly 200,000 clones, under 60% of them seen just once. Treatment here: oral pan-JAK inhibitor, 5-10 mg twice daily. The sample consisted of CD8+ T cells sorted from blood, taken at week 24, from a patient treated with tofacitinib. These receptors were collected from a human donor with alopecia areata.

This sequence joins TRBV13 and TRBJ2-7; D may be TRBD2 (5 bases). Trimming left V 5 bases short and J 3 bases short, with 11 bases between. CDR1 is PRHDT and CDR2 is FYEKMQ in the germline V gene (reference sequence). The CDR3 runs to 13 residues. For the CDR3, the DNA is TGTGCCAGCAGCCCTACCGAGGGCTACGAGCAGTACTTC. Its protein product is CASSPTEGYEQYF.

The V gene is TRBV5-1, the J gene TRBJ1-1; 7 nucleotides align to TRBD1. Unmatched junction bases numbered 5, after V lost 4 bases and J lost 5 bases. The CDR3 runs 13 residues. Per the germline V gene, CDR1 is SGHRS and CDR2 is YFSETQ. The CDR3 DNA reads TGCGCCAGCAGCCCACAGGGGACTACTGAAGCTTTCTTT. This sequence encodes CASSPQGTTEAFF.

The V and J genes are TRBV27 and TRBJ2-3; TRBD2 agrees at 9 bases. This CDR3 is built from 13 residues. With V trimmed by 4 bases and J by 14 bases, 10 bases remained unmatched. Looked up from germline, CDR1 is MNHEY and CDR2 is SMNVEV (reference sequence). Written as DNA, the CDR3 is TGTGCCAGCAGTTACCGTAGCGGGGGTGGGCTGTATTTT. This sequence encodes CASSYRSGGGLYF.

The chain is built from TRBV11-2 and TRBJ1-2, with 7 positions matching TRBD1. The V and J ends lost 3 bases and 6 bases, in that order; junction bases with no gene match: 19. This CDR3 region has 18 residues. Germline-derived CDR1 and CDR2 are SGHAT and FQNNGV. This CDR3 reads CASSFGRQGGILRDGYTF. DNA for the CDR3: TGTGCCAGCAGCTTCGGAAGACAGGGAGGAATTTTGAGGGATGGCTACACCTTC.

V gene TRBV29-1 combines with J gene TRBJ1-2; 7 nucleotides match TRBD1. Looked up from germline, CDR1 is SQVTM and CDR2 is ANQGSEA. This CDR3 region has 14 residues. The V and J ends lost 3 bases and 5 bases, in that order; junction bases with no gene match: 9. CDR3 residues: CSVEVPRGLYGYTF. In DNA form, the CDR3 reads TGCAGCGTTGAGGTGCCCAGGGGGTTGTATGGCTACACCTTC.

The V gene is TRBV5-1, the J gene TRBJ2-7; D is uncertain. Looked up from germline, CDR1 is SGHRS and CDR2 is YFSETQ. V was shortened by 3 bases and J by 5 bases, with 6 bases between the two germline ends. The CDR3 sequence is 11 residues long. CDR3 in DNA: TGCGCCAGCAGCTGGGGAAACGAGCAGTACTTC. It specifies CASSWGNEQYF. The full variable domain, rest sourced from reference TRBV5-1 and TRBJ2-7, is KAGVTQTPRYLIKTRGQQVTLSCSPISGHRSVSWYQQTPGQGLQFLFEYFSETQRNKGNFPGRFSGRQFSNSRSEMNVSTLELGDSALYLCASSWGNEQYFGPGTRLTVT.

The CDR3 DNA sequence: TGTGCCAGCAGTTACCCCGCACAGGGGTCGCCCCAGTACTTC. It specifies CASSYPAQGSPQYF. V gene TRBV6-5 combines with J gene TRBJ2-5; 7 bases fit TRBD1. V shed 2 bases and J 9 bases; nucleotides not matched to a gene: 9. This CDR3 is 14 amino acids long. Germline CDR1 and CDR2: MNHEY and SVGAGI.

The chain has TRBV29-1 and TRBJ1-1; D uncertain. The germline V gene encodes CDR1 SQVTM and CDR2 ANQGSEA. Trimming pared 4 bases from V and 4 bases from J, leaving 13 bases between. The CDR3 has 13 amino acids. The CDR3 DNA is TGCAGCGTTGTCCCGTATGGCGGCACTGAAGCTTTCTTT. It yields the protein CSVVPYGGTEAFF.

The J gene is TRBJ1-4, the V gene TRBV29-1; D gene unclear. The CDR3 is 16 amino acids. V was cut by 6 bases and J by 3 bases, with 20 bases left in between. Germline CDR1 reads SQVTM; CDR2 reads ANQGSEA. The CDR3 sequence is CSVELPPGLANEKLFF. As DNA, the CDR3 is TGCAGCGTGGAACTCCCTCCGGGCCTAGCTAATGAAAAACTGTTTTTT.

The V gene is TRBV30, the J gene TRBJ2-7; a weak D match, TRBD2 (5 bases). The CDR3 extends over 15 amino acids. From germline, CDR1 is GTSNPN and CDR2 SVGIG (reference sequence). Deletions cut 5 bases from V and 2 bases from J, with 19 bases between. CDR3 sequence (DNA): TGTGCCTGGGACCCGGGATTCCTACGTCCCTACGAGCAGTACTTC. Translation: CAWDPGFLRPYEQYF.

V is TRBV30 and J is TRBJ2-7, with 7 bases matching TRBD1. V lost 4 bases, J lost 3 bases, and 3 bases stayed unmatched. CDR3 length: 12 amino acids. Germline lookup yields CDR1 GTSNPN and CDR2 SVGIG (reference sequence). This chain's CDR3 is CAWKDRSYEQYF. The CDR3 DNA sequence: TGTGCCTGGAAGGACAGGAGCTACGAGCAGTACTTC.

This chain uses TRBV5-6 with TRBJ1-1; no firm D call. The germline CDR1 and CDR2 sequences are SGHDT and YYEEEE. Trimming left V 0 bases short and J 9 bases short, with 12 bases between. This CDR3 region has 13 residues. The CDR3: CASSLADAFKAFF. CDR3 DNA: TGTGCCAGCAGCTTGGCCGACGCGTTTAAAGCTTTCTTT.

This chain connects TRBV5-1 to TRBJ1-6; 7 positions agree with TRBD1. The CDR3 is 17 residues long. The V gene end was trimmed by 2 bases and the J gene end by 7 bases; junction bases not matched to a gene: 12. Germline V lookup: CDR1 SGHRS, CDR2 YFSETQ. CDR3 region: CASSLRNPGQHNSPLHF. The DNA of the CDR3 is TGCGCCAGCAGCTTACGCAACCCGGGACAGCACAATTCACCCCTCCACTTT.

The rearrangement links TRBV30 to TRBJ1-1; D perhaps matches TRBD1 (5 bases). CDR1 and CDR2 from the germline V gene are GTSNPN and SVGIG (reference sequence). This CDR3 contains 13 residues. Trimming cost V 2 bases and J 3 bases, with 10 bases left between them. DNA for the CDR3: TGTGCCTGGAGTCTTGGGGGACACACTGAAGCTTTCTTT. Translated: CAWSLGGHTEAFF.

The CDR3 sequence is CASSSDRRAGETQYF. CDR3 DNA sequence: TGTGCCAGCAGCTCGGATCGCAGGGCCGGAGAGACCCAGTACTTC. This rearrangement joins TRBV7-4 to TRBJ2-5, with TRBD1 as a possible D gene (5 bases). V gave up 4 bases and J gave up 4 bases, with 16 bases separating them. This CDR3 region has 15 residues. The germline gives CDR1 SGHVT, CDR2 SQSDAQ.